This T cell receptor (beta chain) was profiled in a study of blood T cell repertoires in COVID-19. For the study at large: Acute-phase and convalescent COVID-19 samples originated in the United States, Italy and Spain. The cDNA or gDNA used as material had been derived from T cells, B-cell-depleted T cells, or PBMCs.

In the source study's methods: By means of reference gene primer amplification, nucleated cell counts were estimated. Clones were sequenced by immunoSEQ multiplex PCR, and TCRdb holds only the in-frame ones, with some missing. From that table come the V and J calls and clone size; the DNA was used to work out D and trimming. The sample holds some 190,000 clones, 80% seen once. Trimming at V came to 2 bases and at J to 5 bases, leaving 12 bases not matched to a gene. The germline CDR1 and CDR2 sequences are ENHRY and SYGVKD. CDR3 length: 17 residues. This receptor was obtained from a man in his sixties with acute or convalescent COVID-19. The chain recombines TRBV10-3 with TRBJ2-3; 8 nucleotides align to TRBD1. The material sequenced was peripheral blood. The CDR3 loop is CAISETPAGGRGDTQYF. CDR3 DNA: TGTGCCATCAGTGAGACTCCGGCAGGGGGCAGAGGAGATACGCAGTATTTT.